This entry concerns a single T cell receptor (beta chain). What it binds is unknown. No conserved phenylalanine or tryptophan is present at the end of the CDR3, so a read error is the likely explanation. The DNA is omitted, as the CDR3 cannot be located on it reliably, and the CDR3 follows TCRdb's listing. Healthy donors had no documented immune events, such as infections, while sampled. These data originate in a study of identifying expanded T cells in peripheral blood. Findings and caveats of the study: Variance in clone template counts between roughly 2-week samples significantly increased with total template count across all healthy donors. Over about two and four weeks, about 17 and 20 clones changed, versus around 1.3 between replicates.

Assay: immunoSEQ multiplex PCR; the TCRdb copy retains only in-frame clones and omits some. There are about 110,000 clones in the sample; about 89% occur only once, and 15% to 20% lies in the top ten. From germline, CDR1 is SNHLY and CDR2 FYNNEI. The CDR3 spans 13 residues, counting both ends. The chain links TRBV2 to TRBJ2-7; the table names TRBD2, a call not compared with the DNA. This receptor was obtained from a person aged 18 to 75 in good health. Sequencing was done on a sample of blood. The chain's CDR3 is CASSSSGRGGQDL.